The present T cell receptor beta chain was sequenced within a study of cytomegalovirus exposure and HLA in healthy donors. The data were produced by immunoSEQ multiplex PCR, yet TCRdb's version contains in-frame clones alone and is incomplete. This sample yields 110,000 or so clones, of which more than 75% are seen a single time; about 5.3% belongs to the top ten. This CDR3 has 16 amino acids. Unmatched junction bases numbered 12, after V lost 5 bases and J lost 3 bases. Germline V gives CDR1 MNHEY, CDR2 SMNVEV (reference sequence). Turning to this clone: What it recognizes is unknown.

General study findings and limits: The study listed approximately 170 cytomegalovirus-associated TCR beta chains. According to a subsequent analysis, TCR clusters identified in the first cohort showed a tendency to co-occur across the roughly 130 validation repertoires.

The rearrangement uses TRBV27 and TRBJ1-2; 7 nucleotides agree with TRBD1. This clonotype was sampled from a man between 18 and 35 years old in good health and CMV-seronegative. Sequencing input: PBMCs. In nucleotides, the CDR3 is TGTGCCAGCAGTCCCTACCCTCTCGGGACAGACTATGGCTACACCTTC. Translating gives CASSPYPLGTDYGYTF.